The rows below give T cell receptor beta chains drawn from one sample of a study of post-analysis software for immune sequencing data. TCRdb re-analysed the PCR reads in MiXCR, keeping a single row per CDR3 protein. The sample lists about 800,000 distinct CDR3 sequences; approximately 30% were seen once. Sequenced material: blood. The receptors here all came from a girl under 18 with multiple sclerosis. Both conserved end residues are trimmed from each CDR3. Each record gives: D gene, J gene, V gene, CDR3 protein. The D gene is left open where the match is weak.

D: -; J: TRBJ2-7; V: TRBV12-3/TRBV12-4; CDR3: ASSPRQVVGQSYEQY
D: -; J: TRBJ1-1; V: TRBV4-1; CDR3: ASSHRGDRANTEAF
D: -; J: TRBJ2-4; V: TRBV29-1; CDR3: SVEDTKNIQY
D: -; J: TRBJ2-1; V: TRBV10-2; CDR3: ASMGYNEQF
D: -; J: TRBJ2-1; V: TRBV29-1; CDR3: SVEEEIHEQF
D: TRBD1; J: TRBJ1-1; V: TRBV29-1; CDR3: SVVREDRGNTEAF
D: -; J: TRBJ2-7; V: TRBV7-7; CDR3: ASSLALGDSYEQY
D: -; J: TRBJ2-1; V: TRBV6-5; CDR3: ASSYVGEQF
D: -; J: TRBJ1-1; V: TRBV6-2/TRBV6-3; CDR3: ASSSPGLYFKTAF
D: -; J: TRBJ2-7; V: TRBV29-1; CDR3: SVDGPGPPYEQY
D: -; J: TRBJ2-3; V: TRBV5-1; CDR3: ASSLGNGARTDTQY
D: TRBD1; J: TRBJ1-2; V: TRBV29-1; CDR3: SVKGQTSFLIAYT
D: TRBD2; J: TRBJ2-1; V: TRBV5-6; CDR3: AAGTSGYNEQF
D: -; J: TRBJ2-1; V: TRBV14; CDR3: ASSQDLRDNEQF
D: -; J: TRBJ1-6; V: TRBV20-1; CDR3: SASGGPNNSPLH
D: TRBD1; J: TRBJ1-4; V: TRBV7-9; CDR3: ASNTLAGQVNDEKLF
D: -; J: TRBJ2-3; V: TRBV28; CDR3: ASSLLGPGTDTQY
D: -; J: TRBJ2-1; V: TRBV7-2; CDR3: ASSPLHSVDEQF
D: -; J: TRBJ2-3; V: TRBV28; CDR3: ASSLLQVGQY
D: TRBD2; J: TRBJ2-5; V: TRBV4-1; CDR3: ASRPHSGGPQSRETQY
D: -; J: TRBJ2-7; V: TRBV7-9; CDR3: ASSLGEISYEQY
D: TRBD1; J: TRBJ1-2; V: TRBV6-6; CDR3: ASSYSGQSLGYGYT
D: TRBD1; J: TRBJ2-1; V: TRBV7-2; CDR3: ASIYPGGVDNEQF
D: -; J: TRBJ1-3; V: TRBV7-8; CDR3: ASGGGASRSGNTIY
D: TRBD2; J: TRBJ2-1; V: TRBV2; CDR3: ASRDIAGGYNEQF
D: TRBD2; J: TRBJ2-3; V: TRBV20-1; CDR3: SARPGTSGRGTDTQY
D: -; J: TRBJ2-7; V: TRBV29-1; CDR3: SVIGGYEQY
D: -; J: TRBJ1-2; V: TRBV2; CDR3: ASIGYGYT
D: -; J: TRBJ2-3; V: TRBV7-2; CDR3: ASSRSRATDTQY
D: TRBD1; J: TRBJ2-7; V: TRBV29-1; CDR3: SAGTGGYEQY
D: TRBD1; J: TRBJ1-2; V: TRBV20-1; CDR3: SARDPRGQHYGYT
D: TRBD1; J: TRBJ1-5; V: TRBV6-2/TRBV6-3; CDR3: ASSYWGTGFQPQH
D: -; J: TRBJ2-3; V: TRBV6-1; CDR3: ASSDASTDTQY
D: -; J: TRBJ2-2; V: TRBV4-3; CDR3: ASSQDSLAGSGELF
D: TRBD1; J: TRBJ1-6; V: TRBV4-2; CDR3: ASSQDGTGDSPLH
D: -; J: TRBJ2-7; V: TRBV29-1; CDR3: SVRGGDRVTYEQY
D: -; J: TRBJ2-2; V: TRBV9; CDR3: ASSVQGANTGELF
D: -; J: TRBJ1-2; V: TRBV12-3/TRBV12-4; CDR3: ASSLVLAPVTHGYT
D: -; J: TRBJ2-1; V: TRBV11-2; CDR3: ASSLVGGVRYNEQF
D: -; J: TRBJ2-1; V: TRBV15; CDR3: ATSPGGNSYNEQF
D: -; J: TRBJ1-1; V: TRBV6-6; CDR3: ASSYGRGSTEAF
D: -; J: TRBJ2-1; V: TRBV9; CDR3: ASSVSISNEQF
D: TRBD2; J: TRBJ2-5; V: TRBV18; CDR3: ASSPSGRQETQY
D: -; J: TRBJ2-4; V: TRBV11-2; CDR3: ASSLGPNEGYGQY
D: -; J: TRBJ2-5; V: TRBV4-3; CDR3: ASSQDRLQETQY